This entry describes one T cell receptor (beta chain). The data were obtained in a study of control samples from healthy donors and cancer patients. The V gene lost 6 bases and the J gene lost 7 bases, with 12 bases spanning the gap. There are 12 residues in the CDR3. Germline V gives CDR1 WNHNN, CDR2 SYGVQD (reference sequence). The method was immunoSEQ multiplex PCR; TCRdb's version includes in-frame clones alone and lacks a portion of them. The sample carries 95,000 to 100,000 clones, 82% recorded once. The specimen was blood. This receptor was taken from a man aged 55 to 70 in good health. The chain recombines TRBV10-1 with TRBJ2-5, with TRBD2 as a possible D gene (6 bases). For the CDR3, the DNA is TGCGCCAGCAGCGGAGGGTCCGGGACCCAGTACTTC. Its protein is CASSGGSGTQYF.